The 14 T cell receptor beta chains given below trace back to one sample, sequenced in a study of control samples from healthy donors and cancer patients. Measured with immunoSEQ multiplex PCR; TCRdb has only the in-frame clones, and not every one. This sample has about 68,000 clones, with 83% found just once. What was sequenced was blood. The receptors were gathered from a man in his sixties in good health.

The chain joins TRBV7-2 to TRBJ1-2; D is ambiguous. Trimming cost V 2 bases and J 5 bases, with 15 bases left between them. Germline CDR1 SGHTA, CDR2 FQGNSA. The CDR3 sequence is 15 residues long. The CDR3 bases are TGTGCCAGCAGCTTAAGTTGGTCAGGAGTTTATGGCTACACCTTC. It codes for CASSLSWSGVYGYTF.

The CDR3 is CARADGEQYF. Written as DNA, the CDR3 is TGCGCCCGAGCCGACGGGGAGCAGTACTTC. The gene calls are TRBV4-1 and TRBJ2-7, with D hard to call. There are 10 residues in the CDR3. V was shortened by 11 bases and J by 7 bases, with 12 bases between the two germline ends. CDR1 and CDR2 (germline): MGHRA, YSYEKL.

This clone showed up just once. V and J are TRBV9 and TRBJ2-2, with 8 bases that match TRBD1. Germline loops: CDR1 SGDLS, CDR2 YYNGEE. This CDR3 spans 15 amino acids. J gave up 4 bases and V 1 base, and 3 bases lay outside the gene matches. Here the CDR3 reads CASSVQGAGTGELFF. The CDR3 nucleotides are TGTGCCAGCAGCGTACAGGGGGCTGGCACCGGGGAGCTGTTTTTT.

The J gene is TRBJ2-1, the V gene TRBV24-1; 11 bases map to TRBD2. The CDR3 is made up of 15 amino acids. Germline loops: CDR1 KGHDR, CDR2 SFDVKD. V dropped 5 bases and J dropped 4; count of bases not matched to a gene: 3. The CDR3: CATSGGTSGYNEQFF. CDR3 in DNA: TGTGCCACCAGTGGTGGGACTAGCGGTTACAATGAGCAGTTCTTC.

The CDR3 DNA reads TGTGCCAGCACCTGGGAAAGCTCCTATAATTCACCCCTCCACTTT. Translated, it gives CASTWESSYNSPLHF. The chain combines TRBV6-5 with TRBJ1-6, with D unresolved. CDR1 is MNHEY, CDR2 SVGAGI, per germline. This CDR3 has 15 residues. V dropped 7 bases and J dropped 0 bases, with 10 bases sitting between them.

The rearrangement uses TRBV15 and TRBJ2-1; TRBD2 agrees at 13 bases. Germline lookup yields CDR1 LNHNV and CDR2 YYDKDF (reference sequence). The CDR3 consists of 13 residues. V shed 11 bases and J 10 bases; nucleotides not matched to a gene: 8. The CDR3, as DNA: TGTGCCGTCAGCCCGGGACTAGCGGGAGAGCAGTTCTTC. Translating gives CAVSPGLAGEQFF.

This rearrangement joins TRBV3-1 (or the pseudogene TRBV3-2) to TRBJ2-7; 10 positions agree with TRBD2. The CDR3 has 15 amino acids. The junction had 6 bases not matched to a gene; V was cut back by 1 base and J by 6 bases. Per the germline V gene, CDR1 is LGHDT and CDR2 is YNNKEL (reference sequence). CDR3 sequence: CASSQAVSGRFEQYF. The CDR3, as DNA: TGTGCCAGCAGCCAAGCCGTTAGCGGGAGGTTCGAGCAGTACTTC.

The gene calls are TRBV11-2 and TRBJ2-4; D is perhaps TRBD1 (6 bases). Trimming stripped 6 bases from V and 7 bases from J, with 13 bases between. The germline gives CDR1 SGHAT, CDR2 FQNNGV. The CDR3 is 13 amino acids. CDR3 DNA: TGTGCCAGCAGTACAGGGTGGGGCAACATTCAGTACTTC. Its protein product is CASSTGWGNIQYF.

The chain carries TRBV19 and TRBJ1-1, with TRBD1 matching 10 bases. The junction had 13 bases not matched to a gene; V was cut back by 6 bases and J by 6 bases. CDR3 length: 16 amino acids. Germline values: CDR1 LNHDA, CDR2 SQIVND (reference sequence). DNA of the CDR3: TGTGCCAGTAGGCGGGACAGGGGTCGGTCCAACGCTGAAGCTTTCTTT. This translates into CASRRDRGRSNAEAFF. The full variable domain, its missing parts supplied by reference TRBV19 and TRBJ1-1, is DGGITQSPKYLFRKEGQNVTLSCEQNLNHDAMYWYRQDPGQGLRLIYYSQIVNDFQKGDIAEGYSVSREKKESFPLTVTSAQKNPTAFYLCASRRDRGRSNAEAFFGQGTRLTVV.

The CDR3 DNA reads as TGTGCCAGCAGCCGGACCGTTCTTGGCGAGCAGTACTTC. Translation: CASSRTVLGEQYF. This chain connects TRBV3-1 (or the pseudogene TRBV3-2) to TRBJ2-7; the D is unclear. Germline V gene data show CDR1 as LGHDT and CDR2 as YNNKEL (reference sequence). CDR3 length: 13 amino acids. Trimming took off 4 bases at V and 6 bases at J, with 13 bases between the two ends.

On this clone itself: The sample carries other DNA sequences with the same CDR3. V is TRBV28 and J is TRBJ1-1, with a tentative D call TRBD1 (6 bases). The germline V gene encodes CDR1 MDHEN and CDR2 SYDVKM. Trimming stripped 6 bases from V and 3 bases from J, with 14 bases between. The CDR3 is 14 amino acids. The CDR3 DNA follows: TGTGCCAGCAGCCAAGGGGGGGAGCACACTGAAGCTTTCTTT. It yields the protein CASSQGGEHTEAFF.

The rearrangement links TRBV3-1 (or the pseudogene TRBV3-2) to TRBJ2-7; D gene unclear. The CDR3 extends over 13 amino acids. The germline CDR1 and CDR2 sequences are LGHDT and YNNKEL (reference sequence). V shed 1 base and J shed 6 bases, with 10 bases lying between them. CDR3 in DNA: TGTGCCAGCAGCCAAGTAAAAGGTTCCGAGCAGTACTTC. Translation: CASSQVKGSEQYF.

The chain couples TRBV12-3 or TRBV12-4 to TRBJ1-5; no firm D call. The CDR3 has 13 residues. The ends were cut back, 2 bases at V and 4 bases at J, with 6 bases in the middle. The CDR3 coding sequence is TGTGCCAGCAGTTTATTAACTAATCAGCCCCAGCATTTT. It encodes CASSLLTNQPQHF.

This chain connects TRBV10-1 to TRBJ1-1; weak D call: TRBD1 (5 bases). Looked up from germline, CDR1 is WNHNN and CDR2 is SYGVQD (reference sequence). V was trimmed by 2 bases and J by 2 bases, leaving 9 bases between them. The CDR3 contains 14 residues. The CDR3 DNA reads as TGCGCCAGCAGTGAGAGGGGCGGAAACACTGAAGCTTTCTTT. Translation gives CASSERGGNTEAFF.